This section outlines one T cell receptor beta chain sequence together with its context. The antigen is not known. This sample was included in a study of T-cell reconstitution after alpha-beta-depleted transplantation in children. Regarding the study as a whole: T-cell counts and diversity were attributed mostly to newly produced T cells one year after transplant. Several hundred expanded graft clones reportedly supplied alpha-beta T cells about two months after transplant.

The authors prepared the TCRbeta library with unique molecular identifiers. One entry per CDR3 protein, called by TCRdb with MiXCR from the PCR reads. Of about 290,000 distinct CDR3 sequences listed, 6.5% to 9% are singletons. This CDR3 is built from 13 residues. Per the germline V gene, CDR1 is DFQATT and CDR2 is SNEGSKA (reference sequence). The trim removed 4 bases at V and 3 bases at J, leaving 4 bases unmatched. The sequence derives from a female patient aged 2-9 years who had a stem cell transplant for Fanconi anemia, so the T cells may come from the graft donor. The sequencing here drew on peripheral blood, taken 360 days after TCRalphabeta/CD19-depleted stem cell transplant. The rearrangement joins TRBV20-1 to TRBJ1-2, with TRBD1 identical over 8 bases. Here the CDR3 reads CSATGGGYYGYTF. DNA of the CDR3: TGCAGTGCTACAGGGGGCGGCTACTATGGCTACACCTTC.